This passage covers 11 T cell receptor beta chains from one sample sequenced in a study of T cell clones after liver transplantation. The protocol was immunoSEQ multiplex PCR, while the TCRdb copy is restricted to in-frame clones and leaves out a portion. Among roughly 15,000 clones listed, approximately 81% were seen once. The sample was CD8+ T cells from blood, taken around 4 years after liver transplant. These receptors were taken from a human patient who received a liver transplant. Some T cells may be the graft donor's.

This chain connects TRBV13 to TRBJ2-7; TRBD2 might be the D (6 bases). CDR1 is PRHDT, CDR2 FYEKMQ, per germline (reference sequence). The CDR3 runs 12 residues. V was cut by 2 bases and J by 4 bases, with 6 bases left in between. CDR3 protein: CASSLSGYEQYF. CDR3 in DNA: TGTGCCAGCAGCTTAAGCGGGTACGAGCAGTACTTC.

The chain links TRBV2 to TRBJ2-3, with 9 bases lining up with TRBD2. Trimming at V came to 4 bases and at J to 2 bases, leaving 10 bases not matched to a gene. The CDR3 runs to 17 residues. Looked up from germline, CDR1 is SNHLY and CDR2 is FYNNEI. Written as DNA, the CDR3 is TGTGCCAGCAGTGGCCCGGGTGGCGGGGGGGTCACAGATACGCAGTATTTT. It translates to CASSGPGGGGVTDTQYF. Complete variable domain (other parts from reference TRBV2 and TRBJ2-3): EPEVTQTPSHQVTQMGQEVILRCVPISNHLYFYWYRQILGQKVEFLVSFYNNEISEKSEIFDDQFSVERPDGSNFTLKIRSTKLEDSAMYFCASSGPGGGGVTDTQYFGPGTRLTVL.

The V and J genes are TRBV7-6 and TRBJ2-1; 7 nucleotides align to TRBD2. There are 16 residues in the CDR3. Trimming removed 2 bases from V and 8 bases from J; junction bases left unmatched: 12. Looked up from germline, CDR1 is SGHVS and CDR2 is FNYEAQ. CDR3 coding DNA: TGTGCCAGCAGCTTACTATCTCTAGCTGGGGGGGATGAGCAGTTCTTC. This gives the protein CASSLLSLAGGDEQFF. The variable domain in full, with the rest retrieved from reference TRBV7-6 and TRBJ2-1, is GAGVSQSPRYKVTKRGQDVALRCDPISGHVSLYWYRQALGQGPEFLTYFNYEAQQDKSGLPNDRFSAERPEGSISTLTIQRTEQRDSAMYRCASSLLSLAGGDEQFFGPGTRLTVL.

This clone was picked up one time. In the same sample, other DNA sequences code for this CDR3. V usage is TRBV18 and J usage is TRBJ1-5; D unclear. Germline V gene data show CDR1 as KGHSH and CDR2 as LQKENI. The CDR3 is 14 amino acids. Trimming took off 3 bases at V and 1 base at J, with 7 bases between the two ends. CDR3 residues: CASSPEGSNQPQHF. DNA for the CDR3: TGTGCCAGCTCACCTGAAGGAAGCAATCAGCCCCAGCATTTT.

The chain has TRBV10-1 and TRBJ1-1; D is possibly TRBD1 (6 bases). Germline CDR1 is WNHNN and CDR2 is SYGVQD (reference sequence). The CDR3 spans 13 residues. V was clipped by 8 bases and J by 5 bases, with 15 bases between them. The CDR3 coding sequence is TGCGCCAGCCGGGGGGGGCCGGGAACTGAAGCTTTCTTT. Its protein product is CASRGGPGTEAFF.

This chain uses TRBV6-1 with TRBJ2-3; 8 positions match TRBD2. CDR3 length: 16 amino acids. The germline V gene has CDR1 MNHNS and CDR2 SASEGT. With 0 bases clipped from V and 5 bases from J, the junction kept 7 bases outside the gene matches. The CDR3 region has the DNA TGTGCCAGCAGTGAAGCCCCGGGGGGGGCTAGAGATACGCAGTATTTT. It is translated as CASSEAPGGARDTQYF.

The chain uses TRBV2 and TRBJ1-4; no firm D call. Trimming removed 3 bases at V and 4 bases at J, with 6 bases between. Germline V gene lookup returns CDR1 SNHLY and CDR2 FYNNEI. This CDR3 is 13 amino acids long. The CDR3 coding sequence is TGTGCCAGCAGTGACAGTAATAATGAAAAACTGTTTTTT. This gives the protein CASSDSNNEKLFF.

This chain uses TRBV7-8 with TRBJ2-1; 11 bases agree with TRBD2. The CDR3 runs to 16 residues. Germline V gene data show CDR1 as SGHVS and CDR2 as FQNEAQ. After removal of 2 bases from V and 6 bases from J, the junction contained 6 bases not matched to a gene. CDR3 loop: CASSLYLAGGPNEQFF. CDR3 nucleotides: TGTGCCAGCAGCTTATATCTAGCGGGAGGTCCCAATGAGCAGTTCTTC.

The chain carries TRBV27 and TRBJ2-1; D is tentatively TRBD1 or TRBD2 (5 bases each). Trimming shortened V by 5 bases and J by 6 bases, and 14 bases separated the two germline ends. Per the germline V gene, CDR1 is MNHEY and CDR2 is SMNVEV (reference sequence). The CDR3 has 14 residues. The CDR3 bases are TGTGCCAGCAGTAGTTCCGGGGCTGTCAATGAGCAGTTCTTC. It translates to CASSSSGAVNEQFF.

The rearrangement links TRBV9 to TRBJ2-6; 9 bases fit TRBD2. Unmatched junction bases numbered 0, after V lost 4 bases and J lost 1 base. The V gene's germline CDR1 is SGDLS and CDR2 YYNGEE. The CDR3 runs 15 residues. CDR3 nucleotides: TGTGCCAGCAGCCTAGCGGGGTCTGGGGCCAACGTCCTGACTTTC. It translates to CASSLAGSGANVLTF.

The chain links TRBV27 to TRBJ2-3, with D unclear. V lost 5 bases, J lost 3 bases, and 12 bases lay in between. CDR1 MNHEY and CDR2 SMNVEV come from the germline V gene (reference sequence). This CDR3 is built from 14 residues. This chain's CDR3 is CASSQRVGTDTQYF. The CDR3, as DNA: TGTGCCAGCAGTCAAAGGGTGGGGACAGATACGCAGTATTTT.